This T cell receptor (beta chain) was captured by sequencing in a study of blood T cell repertoires in COVID-19. Overall study: There were acute and convalescent COVID-19 samples, and they came from the United States, Italy and Spain. In each case, the material was cDNA or gDNA derived from T cells, B-cell-depleted T cells, or PBMCs.

In the original analysis: Estimation of nucleated cell counts was performed using reference gene primer amplification. The method was immunoSEQ multiplex PCR; TCRdb's version includes in-frame clones alone and lacks a portion of them. V and J calls and clone size are given by that table; D and trimming were obtained from the DNA. The sample has about 68,000 clones, 70% to 90% seen once; the top ten hold 1.4%. Sequencing used peripheral blood. This receptor was obtained from a woman aged 60-75 years with acute or convalescent COVID-19.

CDR3 in DNA: TGTGCCAGCAGCTTGGACGGGTTGGCGGGGGAGCAGTACTTC. Protein product: CASSLDGLAGEQYF. The V and J genes are TRBV5-8 and TRBJ2-7; possible D gene TRBD2, 6 bases. CDR3 length equals 14 residues. Germline V gene lookup returns CDR1 SGHTS and CDR2 YDEGEE. Trimming shortened V by 0 bases and J by 7 bases, and 14 bases separated the two germline ends.